The 8 T cell receptor beta chains below all came from one sample that was sequenced in a study of T cell repertoires in breast cancer (dated by TCRdb to about 2016). To prepare the library, emulsion pairing was applied. Reads for this sample came from an Illumina MiSeq. Unpaired genes were suppressed by a second nested PCR with blocking oligos, after which a third nested PCR added Illumina adaptors and barcodes. Through fastp at Q25 and MiXCR, TCRdb rebuilt clones from the public reads, retaining in-frame beta chains. All rows with the same CDR3 protein become a single entry with the most common DNA and genes. The sample includes about 40,000 distinct CDR3 sequences, with 45% to 55% observed a single time. The ten largest clonotypes hold around 60% of the sample. The study used an expanded emulsion RT-PCR method with primers for all TCR V genes to analyze paired alpha-beta TCRs of CD8+ T cells. The sequencing input was CD8+ T cells. All receptors come from a pool of human donors with breast cancer or a healthy control (not recorded which).

This chain's CDR3 is CSARDRVESAPQVIHNEQFF. The CDR3 DNA reads TGCAGTGCTAGAGATCGCGTAGAGTCCGCTCCTCAAGTGATACACAATGAGCAGTTCTTC. The chain has TRBV20-1 and TRBJ2-1, with D hard to call. V lost 0 bases and J 5 bases, leaving 29 bases between the germline ends. Germline V gene data show CDR1 as DFQATT and CDR2 as SNEGSKA (reference sequence). The CDR3 contains 20 residues.

On this clonotype itself: At one end the junction does not follow the germline gene, possibly because of a read error. The chain couples TRBV2 to TRBJ1-2; a weak D match, TRBD1 (6 bases). The length of the CDR3 is 14 residues. The germline V gene encodes CDR1 SNHLY and CDR2 FYNNEI. In DNA, the CDR3 is TGTGCCAGCAGTGTTACAGGGTTCACTGATGGCTACGCCTTC. This sequence encodes CASSVTGFTDGYAF.

V and J are TRBV12-3 or TRBV12-4 and TRBJ1-5, with 7 bases matching TRBD1. Trimming took 5 bases from V and 2 from J; bases not matched to a gene: 3. This CDR3 is 14 amino acids long. In nucleotides, the CDR3 is TGTGCCAGCAGTCCCACAGGGGGCAATCAGCCCCAGCATTTT. Encoded protein: CASSPTGGNQPQHF.

The chain combines TRBV6-5 with TRBJ2-1; 9 bases align to TRBD2. Germline V gene lookup returns CDR1 MNHEY and CDR2 SVGAGI. The CDR3 runs to 16 residues. V shed 4 bases, J shed 6 bases, and the junction held 10 bases outside the gene matches. CDR3 bases: TGTGCCAGCAGTTCCCCGAGGACTAGCGCCGGCAATGAGCAGTTCTTC. It is translated as CASSSPRTSAGNEQFF.

Many counts were recorded for this clonotype. This chain uses TRBV20-1 with TRBJ2-7; tentative D call: TRBD2 (5 bases). Germline lookup yields CDR1 DFQATT and CDR2 SNEGSKA (reference sequence). The V end was cut by 3 bases, the J end by 0 bases, with 12 bases between. This CDR3 is built from 14 residues. CDR3: CSASMRALSYEQYF. The DNA for the CDR3 is TGCAGTGCTAGCATGCGGGCCCTCTCCTACGAGCAGTACTTC.

This clonotype was observed many times. The rearrangement uses TRBV15 and TRBJ1-1; D unclear. Germline V gives CDR1 LNHNV, CDR2 YYDKDF (reference sequence). CDR3 size: 13 residues. V was trimmed by 4 bases and J by 0 bases, leaving 6 bases between them. This CDR3 is CATSNKLNTEAFF. In nucleotides, the CDR3 is TGTGCCACCAGCAATAAGCTGAACACTGAAGCTTTCTTT.

In its sample, this clonotype was seen a few times. This chain connects TRBV6-1 to TRBJ1-5; D not resolved. Per germline, CDR1 MNHNS and CDR2 SASEGT. The V and J ends lost 8 bases and 0 bases respectively, with 11 bases between them. The CDR3 totals 14 residues. This chain's CDR3 is CASAGLHSNQPQHF. DNA of the CDR3: TGTGCCAGCGCCGGGCTTCATAGCAATCAGCCCCAGCATTTT.

In the case of this clonotype: A read error may account for a junction end that differs from germline. This sequence joins TRBV29-1 and TRBJ1-3; D not resolved. CDR1 and CDR2 from the germline V gene are SQVTM and ANQGSEA. This CDR3 has 14 residues. The CDR3 DNA reads TGCAGCGTTGATAGGGTCACTGGCGGAAACACAATATATTTT. This sequence encodes CSVDRVTGGNTIYF.